This entry is about one T cell receptor beta chain. This sample is part of a study of T-cell reconstitution after alpha-beta-depleted transplantation in children. Unique molecular identifiers tagged the TCRbeta library. TCRdb analysed the PCR reads with MiXCR anew, one entry per CDR3 protein. The sample records about 540,000 distinct CDR3 sequences, approximately 20% being singletons. V dropped 4 bases and J dropped 9 bases, with 18 bases sitting between them. The CDR3 contains 14 residues. Looked up from germline, CDR1 is DFQATT and CDR2 is SNEGSKA (reference sequence). The V call is TRBV20-1, the J call TRBJ1-4; D not certain. The sequenced sample was PBMCs from the stem cell graft donor, obtained from the stem cell graft. The TCR comes from a human donor who donated a stem cell graft to a child with acute lymphoblastic leukemia. In DNA form, the CDR3 reads TGCAGTGCTATCTCCCGGTCGGGTTTACAAAAACTGTTTTTT. Translation: CSAISRSGLQKLFF.